These T cell receptor beta chains were read from a single sample in a study of early T cells in non-severe SARS-CoV-2 infection. MiXCR, run by TCRdb on the 5' RACE reads, gives a single entry per CDR3 protein. The repertoire holds tens of thousands of distinct CDR3 sequences, with about 6.2% as singletons. The specimen sequenced was whole blood. The source is an adult who was a healthcare worker with PCR-confirmed SARS-CoV-2 infection or an uninfected control (not recorded which). Each CDR3 is given with its conserved first and last residue. The D gene is left open where the match is weak. Where a row states a size, it is once, few, many or the class of an expanded clone; other rows omit it.

v_call	j_call	d_call	clone_size	cdr3_length	cdr3_nt	cdr3_aa
TRBV3-1	TRBJ2-7	NA	NA	13	TGTGCCAGCAGCCACAGTAATGGCTACGAGCAGTACTTC	CASSHSNGYEQYF
TRBV2	TRBJ1-1	NA	NA	13	TGTGCCAGCAAGGGTCCCAGGGCGTCTGAAGCTTTCTTT	CASKGPRASEAFF
TRBV5-8	TRBJ1-5	NA	many	14	TGTGCCAGCAGCTGGAGCCCATTTTCGCAGCCCCAGCATTTT	CASSWSPFSQPQHF
TRBV12-3/TRBV12-4	TRBJ2-3	NA	many	14	TGTGCCAGCAGTAACAGGGCTAGCACAGATACGCAGTATTTT	CASSNRASTDTQYF
TRBV20-1	TRBJ1-5	NA	many	13	TGCAGTGCTAGAACGGGGGCAGCGCAGCCCCAGCATTTT	CSARTGAAQPQHF
TRBV5-6	TRBJ1-1	NA	many	13	TGTGCCAGCAGCTTCCCACATTACACTGAAGCTTTCTTT	CASSFPHYTEAFF
TRBV6-6	TRBJ2-7	TRBD1	NA	13	TGTGCCAGCAGTTACGACAGGGAGTACGAGCAGTACTTC	CASSYDREYEQYF
TRBV4-3	TRBJ2-7	TRBD2	many	18	TGCGCCAGCAGCCAAGAGGTTCCGGGACTAGCGGCCTCCTACGAGCAGTACTTC	CASSQEVPGLAASYEQYF
TRBV20-1	TRBJ1-2	NA	many	13	TGCAGTGCCCCCGGCAGCCATAACTATGGCTACACCTTC	CSAPGSHNYGYTF
TRBV28	TRBJ1-1	NA	few	16	TGTGCCAGCAGGCTGATAGGACAGCGAAGAAACACTGAAGCTTTCTTT	CASRLIGQRRNTEAFF
TRBV20-1	TRBJ2-1	TRBD2	few	16	TGCAGTGCTAGTCAACTAGCGGGGATGGCAAACAATGAGCAGTTCTTC	CSASQLAGMANNEQFF
TRBV7-2	TRBJ2-6	NA	few	15	TGTGCCAGCAGCTTAGGGCTCTCTGGGGCCAACGTCCTGACTTTC	CASSLGLSGANVLTF
TRBV4-2	TRBJ2-1	NA	many	15	TGTGCCAGCAGCCAAGATGCAGTGACCTACAATGAGCAGTTCTTC	CASSQDAVTYNEQFF
TRBV7-6	TRBJ2-2	NA	many	12	TGTGCCAGCAGCTGGAACACCGGGGAGCTGTTTTTT	CASSWNTGELFF
TRBV7-2	TRBJ2-2	NA	many	16	TGTGCCAGCAGCTTACAGCCGGGAACGAACACCGGGGAGCTGTTTTTT	CASSLQPGTNTGELFF
TRBV30	TRBJ2-2	NA	many	14	TGTGCCTGGAGTAATACAGGGAACACCGGGGAGCTGTTTTTT	CAWSNTGNTGELFF
TRBV14	TRBJ1-4	NA	NA	15	TGTGCCAGCAGCCAGCTCGCAGGGAGCACTGAAAAACTGTTTTTT	CASSQLAGSTEKLFF
TRBV4-3	TRBJ1-6	NA	many	15	TGCGCCAGCAGCCAAGGGGCAGGAACTAATTCACCCCTCCACTTT	CASSQGAGTNSPLHF
TRBV6-2/TRBV6-3	TRBJ2-7	NA	few	13	TGTGCCAGCAGTTATTGGGGGCGCGACGAGCAGTACTTC	CASSYWGRDEQYF
TRBV24-1	TRBJ1-2	NA	many	12	TGTGCCACCAGTGATTCCCAATATGGCTACACCTTC	CATSDSQYGYTF
TRBV18	TRBJ2-1	TRBD2	few	15	TGTGCCAGCTCAAGCTCCGGGGGGCGGGAGGATGAGCAGTTCTTC	CASSSSGGREDEQFF
TRBV6-6	TRBJ2-3	TRBD2	NA	15	TGTGCCAGCAGGCTAGCGGGGGGTAGCACAGATACGCAGTATTTT	CASRLAGGSTDTQYF
TRBV7-6	TRBJ2-5	NA	NA	11	TGTGCCAGCAGCTTGTACGGGACCCAGTACTTC	CASSLYGTQYF
TRBV30	TRBJ1-1	NA	many	11	TGTGCCTGGAGGGAGTACACTGAAGCTTTCTTT	CAWREYTEAFF
TRBV5-1	TRBJ2-3	NA	NA	14	TGCGCCAGCAGTTCCTCCTCAGGGGCAGATACGCAGTATTTT	CASSSSSGADTQYF
TRBV18	TRBJ1-5	TRBD1	many	16	TGTGCCAGCTCACCCCGGACAGGGAGTCCTAATCAGCCCCAGCATTTT	CASSPRTGSPNQPQHF
TRBV6-2/TRBV6-3	TRBJ1-1	NA	medium-sized	13	TGTGCCAGCAGTTACTCAGAGAACACTGAAGCTTTCTTT	CASSYSENTEAFF
TRBV7-6	TRBJ2-1	TRBD2	few	16	TGTGCCAGCAGCTTAGCTACGGGGGGGTCCTACAATGAGCAGTTCTTC	CASSLATGGSYNEQFF
TRBV7-3	TRBJ2-2	NA	NA	17	TGTGCCAGCAGCCCCGGCCCACAGGGCTCGAACACCGGGGAGCTGTTTTTT	CASSPGPQGSNTGELFF
TRBV5-6	TRBJ2-5	NA	many	14	TGTGCCAGCAGCTTGTTTCGGCAGGAAGAGACCCAGTACTTC	CASSLFRQEETQYF
TRBV7-9	TRBJ2-3	NA	NA	15	TGTGCCAGCAGCCCGGGGGTAGCGAACACAGATACGCAGTATTTT	CASSPGVANTDTQYF
TRBV12-3/TRBV12-4	TRBJ1-1	TRBD1	many	13	TGTGCCAGCAGTGGACAGGGCTACACTGAAGCTTTCTTT	CASSGQGYTEAFF
TRBV7-2	TRBJ2-7	NA	NA	12	TGTGCCAGCAGCTTATCGATATCCGAGCAGTACTTC	CASSLSISEQYF
TRBV5-1	TRBJ2-5	TRBD2	few	16	TGCGCCAGCAGCCCCGGGACTAGCGGGTACCAAGAGACCCAGTACTTC	CASSPGTSGYQETQYF
TRBV11-2	TRBJ2-3	TRBD2	many	16	TGTGCCAGCAGTGAGACTAGCGGGCCGCGCACAGATACGCAGTATTTT	CASSETSGPRTDTQYF
TRBV24-1	TRBJ2-1	TRBD1	many	15	TGTGCCACCAGGACAGGACAGGGGTGGGACAATGAGCAGTTCTTC	CATRTGQGWDNEQFF
TRBV12-3/TRBV12-4	TRBJ1-1	TRBD1	few	16	TGTGCCAGCAGTTTAGGGACAGGGGGATTTGGGACTGAAGCTTTCTTT	CASSLGTGGFGTEAFF
TRBV6-5	TRBJ1-3	NA	many	16	TGTGCCAGCAGTTACTCGAAGGGGGGCTCTGGAAACACCATATATTTT	CASSYSKGGSGNTIYF
TRBV5-1	TRBJ1-1	TRBD1	NA	14	TGCGCCAGCAGCGGAGGACAGGGGACCACTGAAGCTTTCTTT	CASSGGQGTTEAFF
TRBV7-8	TRBJ1-5	TRBD1	many	15	TGTGCCAGCAGCTTGGGACAGTTAAGCAATCAGCCCCAGCATTTT	CASSLGQLSNQPQHF
TRBV30	TRBJ1-1	NA	many	12	TGTGCCTGGACCCAAAGAGCAGGGCGAGCTTTCTTT	CAWTQRAGRAFF